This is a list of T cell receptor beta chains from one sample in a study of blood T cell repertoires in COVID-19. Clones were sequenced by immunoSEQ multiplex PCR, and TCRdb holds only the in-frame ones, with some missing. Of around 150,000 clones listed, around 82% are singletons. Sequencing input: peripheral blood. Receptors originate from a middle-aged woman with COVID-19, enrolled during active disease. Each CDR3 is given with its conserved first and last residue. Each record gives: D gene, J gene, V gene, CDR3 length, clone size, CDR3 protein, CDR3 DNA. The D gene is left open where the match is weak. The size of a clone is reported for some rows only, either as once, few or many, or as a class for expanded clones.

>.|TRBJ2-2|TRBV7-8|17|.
CASSSAVWPANTGELFF
TGTGCCAGCAGCTCAGCGGTTTGGCCCGCGAACACCGGGGAGCTGTTTTTT
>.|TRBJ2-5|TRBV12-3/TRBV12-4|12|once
CASSFRGETQYF
TGTGCCAGCAGTTTTCGGGGAGAGACCCAGTACTTC
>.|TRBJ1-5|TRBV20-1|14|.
CSASDRGGAKPQHF
TGCAGTGCTAGTGATCGGGGGGGGGCGAAGCCCCAGCATTTT
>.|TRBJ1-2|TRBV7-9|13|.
CASSSTLGGGYTF
TGTGCCAGCAGCTCAACGCTAGGGGGTGGCTACACCTTC
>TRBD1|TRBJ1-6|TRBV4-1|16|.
CASSLQPGQNNSPLHF
TGCGCCAGCAGCCTCCAACCGGGACAGAATAATTCACCCCTCCACTTT
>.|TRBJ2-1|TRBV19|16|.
CASSISGGLGYNEQFF
TGTGCCAGTAGTATCTCAGGGGGGTTGGGGTACAATGAGCAGTTCTTC
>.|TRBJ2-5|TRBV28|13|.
CASSLDRKETQYF
TGTGCCAGCAGTTTAGACAGGAAAGAGACCCAGTACTTC
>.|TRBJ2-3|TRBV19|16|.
CASSIARGQLTDTQYF
TGTGCCAGTAGTATAGCCCGTGGACAGCTCACAGATACGCAGTATTTT
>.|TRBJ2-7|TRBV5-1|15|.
CASSLDTSGNYEQYF
TGCGCCAGCAGCTTGGATACCTCCGGGAACTACGAGCAGTACTTC
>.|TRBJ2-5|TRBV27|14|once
CASKPGESRETQYF
TGTGCCAGCAAACCAGGGGAATCAAGGGAGACCCAGTACTTC
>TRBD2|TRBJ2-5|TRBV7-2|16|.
CASSPRAAGYQETQYF
TGTGCCAGCAGCCCCAGGGCAGCGGGGTACCAAGAGACCCAGTACTTC
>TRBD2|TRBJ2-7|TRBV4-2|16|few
CASSQSLAGRAYEQYF
TGTGCCAGCAGCCAAAGCCTAGCGGGGAGGGCCTACGAGCAGTACTTC
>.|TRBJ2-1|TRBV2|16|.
CASSDGAGPSYNEQFF
TGTGCCAGCAGTGATGGGGCGGGGCCGTCCTACAATGAGCAGTTCTTC
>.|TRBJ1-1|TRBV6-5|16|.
CASSYGFGVVNTEAFF
TGTGCCAGCAGTTACGGGTTCGGGGTTGTGAACACTGAAGCTTTCTTT
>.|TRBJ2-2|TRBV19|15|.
CASSIGSLLTGELFF
TGTGCCAGTAGTATAGGGAGTCTTCTCACCGGGGAGCTGTTTTTT
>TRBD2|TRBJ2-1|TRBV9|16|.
CASSAGTSGAYNEQFF
TGTGCCAGCAGCGCCGGGACTAGCGGAGCCTACAATGAGCAGTTCTTC
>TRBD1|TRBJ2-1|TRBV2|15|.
CASKVGSGGYNEQFF
TGTGCCAGCAAGGTCGGGTCAGGGGGTTACAATGAGCAGTTCTTC
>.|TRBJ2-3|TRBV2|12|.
CASKGDTDTQYF
TGTGCCAGCAAAGGGGACACAGATACGCAGTATTTT
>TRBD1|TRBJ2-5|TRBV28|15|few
CASSSPGGRTETQYF
TGTGCCAGCAGTAGCCCAGGGGGACGCACAGAGACCCAGTACTTC
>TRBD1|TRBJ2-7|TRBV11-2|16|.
CASSLLAGQGGYEQYF
TGTGCCAGCAGCCTACTGGCGGGACAGGGTGGATACGAGCAGTACTTC
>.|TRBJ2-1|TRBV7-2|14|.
CASSSEVLNNEQFF
TGTGCCAGCAGCTCCGAGGTCTTGAACAATGAGCAGTTCTTC
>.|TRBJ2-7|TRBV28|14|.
CASSVGTFSYEQYF
TGTGCCAGCAGTGTCGGGACATTCTCCTACGAGCAGTACTTC
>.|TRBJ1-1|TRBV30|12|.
CAWNPTGTEAFF
TGTGCCTGGAACCCCACGGGGACTGAAGCTTTCTTT
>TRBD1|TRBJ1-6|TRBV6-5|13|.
CASRQGTNSPLHF
TGTGCCAGCCGACAGGGGACTAATTCACCCCTCCACTTT
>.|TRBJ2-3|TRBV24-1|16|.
CATSDLPGTSTDTQYF
TGTGCCACCAGTGATTTGCCCGGTACTAGCACAGATACGCAGTATTTT
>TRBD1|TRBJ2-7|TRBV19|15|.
CASSIGTGPLYEQYF
TGTGCCAGTAGTATCGGGACAGGGCCCCTCTACGAGCAGTACTTC
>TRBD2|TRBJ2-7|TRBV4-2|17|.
CASSQEQLLAGDYEQYF
TGTGCCAGCAGCCAAGAACAATTACTAGCGGGGGACTACGAGCAGTACTTC
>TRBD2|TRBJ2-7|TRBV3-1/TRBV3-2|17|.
CASSHGTSGRISYEQYF
TGTGCCAGCAGCCATGGGACTAGCGGGAGGATCTCCTACGAGCAGTACTTC
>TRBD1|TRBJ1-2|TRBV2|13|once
CASSRQGDYGYTF
TGTGCCAGCAGTCGACAGGGAGACTATGGCTACACCTTC
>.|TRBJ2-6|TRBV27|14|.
CASSPLGGSNVLTF
TGTGCCAGCAGCCCTTTAGGGGGTTCCAACGTCCTGACTTTC
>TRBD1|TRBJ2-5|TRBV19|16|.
CASSTTGTGGSETQYF
TGTGCCAGTAGTACAACCGGGACAGGGGGTTCGGAGACCCAGTACTTC
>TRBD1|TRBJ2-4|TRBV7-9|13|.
CASSYTGDGFQYF
TGTGCCAGCAGCTATACAGGGGACGGGTTTCAGTACTTC